The 9 T cell receptor beta chains presented below share a single source sample, sequenced in a study of blood T cell repertoires in COVID-19. Assay: immunoSEQ multiplex PCR; the TCRdb copy retains only in-frame clones and omits some. The sample consists of 250,000 to 300,000 clones, about nine tenths of them appearing once. Sequencing was done on a sample of peripheral blood. These receptors originate from a woman aged 50 to 60 who had recovered from COVID-19.

The chain joins TRBV27 to TRBJ1-1; unclear D gene. Germline V gene sequence: CDR1 MNHEY, CDR2 SMNVEV (reference sequence). CDR3 length: 15 residues. V lost 2 bases, J lost 8 bases, and 18 bases lay in between. The CDR3 DNA reads TGTGCCAGCAGTTTAGCCCCTGGTTTACTCCCCGAAGCTTTCTTT. Residues: CASSLAPGLLPEAFF.

The chain has TRBV30 and TRBJ1-2; TRBD1 matches at 10 bases. The ends lost 3 bases at V and 8 bases at J; junction bases unmatched: 9. This CDR3 is 14 amino acids long. Germline V gene sequence: CDR1 GTSNPN, CDR2 SVGIG (reference sequence). The CDR3 nucleotides are TGTGCCTGGAGAAACACCGGGACAGGGGAAGGCTACACCTTC. Translated: CAWRNTGTGEGYTF.

The chain couples TRBV7-6 to TRBJ2-4, with D possibly TRBD2 on 6 matching bases. Germline V gives CDR1 SGHVS, CDR2 FNYEAQ. The CDR3 extends over 12 amino acids. V was shortened by 5 bases and J by 9 bases, with 11 bases between the two germline ends. The CDR3 is CASSLQEGIQYF. The CDR3 DNA follows: TGTGCCAGCAGCCTGCAGGAGGGCATTCAGTACTTC.

CDR3: CAISDGGTLNTEAFF. CDR3 in DNA: TGTGCCATCAGTGACGGGGGGACATTGAACACTGAAGCTTTCTTT. The rearrangement uses TRBV10-3 and TRBJ1-1; D might be TRBD1 (6 bases). The germline V and J ends were trimmed by 3 bases and 0 bases, with 11 bases remaining between them. Germline loops: CDR1 ENHRY, CDR2 SYGVKD. The CDR3 loop spans 15 amino acids.

This clone was seen just once. This chain joins TRBV6-5 and TRBJ1-3; the D is unclear. This CDR3 region has 13 residues. Deletions cut 6 bases from V and 0 bases from J, with 6 bases between. Germline CDR1 and CDR2: MNHEY and SVGAGI. The CDR3 bases are TGTGCCAGCAGGGGCCACTCTGGAAACACCATATATTTT. Its translation: CASRGHSGNTIYF.

The genes are TRBV2 and TRBJ2-7, with D perhaps matching TRBD1 (6 bases). Germline V gene data show CDR1 as SNHLY and CDR2 as FYNNEI. CDR3 length: 14 residues. V lost 6 bases to trimming and J lost 2 bases, with 14 bases between them. Here the CDR3 DNA reads TGTGCCAGCAGCGCCGGGACACTCGCCTACGAGCAGTACTTC. This codes for CASSAGTLAYEQYF.

The J gene is TRBJ2-6, the V gene TRBV7-9; 11 bases are a match to TRBD1. Germline trimming cut 4 bases from V and 2 bases from J; bases unmatched to any gene: 7. Germline CDR1 reads SEHNR; CDR2 reads FQNEAQ (reference sequence). This CDR3 is 18 amino acids long. The CDR3 region has the DNA TGTGCCAGCAGCTCAACCGGACAGGGGGCACCTGGGGCCAACGTCCTGACTTTC. This sequence encodes CASSSTGQGAPGANVLTF.

V is TRBV10-3 and J is TRBJ2-7; D is ambiguous. The germline gives CDR1 ENHRY, CDR2 SYGVKD. The CDR3 covers 13 residues. Between the trimmed V and J ends, which lost 6 bases and 2 bases, there was a span of 11 bases. The CDR3 region is CAIRTEQAYEQYF. The CDR3 DNA reads as TGTGCCATCAGGACGGAGCAAGCCTACGAGCAGTACTTC.

The chain uses TRBV6-6 and TRBJ2-1, with TRBD1 matching over 8 bases. The J segment lost 5 bases and the V segment lost 4 bases, leaving 4 bases of the junction unmatched. The CDR3 length is 14 residues. The germline CDR1 and CDR2 sequences are MNHNY and SVGAGI (reference sequence). The CDR3 spells CASSFQGAHNEQFF. DNA of the CDR3: TGTGCCAGCAGTTTTCAGGGGGCGCACAATGAGCAGTTCTTC.